This TCR beta chain appears in the sequencing data of a study of cytomegalovirus exposure and HLA in healthy donors. Regarding the study as a whole: In vitro confirmation showed three CMV-associated chains to be CMV antigen specific. Reports showed the classifier diagnosing cytomegalovirus status with high specificity and sensitivity. Sequence variants that were highly shared formed a cluster that was likely a sequencing artifact.

CDR3 length: 16 amino acids. Trimming removed 6 bases from V and 1 base from J; junction bases left unmatched: 9. CDR1 and CDR2 (germline): SNHLY, FYNNEI. Donors consisted of healthy bone marrow donors. The PCR ran on 60 Vbeta and 13 Jbeta primers. Method: immunoSEQ multiplex PCR; TCRdb's copy keeps in-frame clones and lacks some. The data hold more than 250,000 clones, with around 90% observed a single time. About this clone itself: The antigen is not known.

The receptor was derived from a woman between 18 and 30 years old in good health and CMV-seronegative. The V and J genes are TRBV2 and TRBJ1-2; TRBD1 matches at 9 bases. Sequences were obtained from PBMCs. The CDR3 region has the DNA TGTGCCAGCAGCAACCGGGACAGGGCTATTAACTATGGCTACACCTTC. Its translation is CASSNRDRAINYGYTF. Together with reference TRBV2 and TRBJ1-2, the CDR3 gives the full variable domain: EPEVTQTPSHQVTQMGQEVILRCVPISNHLYFYWYRQILGQKVEFLVSFYNNEISEKSEIFDDQFSVERPDGSNFTLKIRSTKLEDSAMYFCASSNRDRAINYGYTFGSGTRLTVV.